Below, 31 T cell receptor beta chains from the same sample are listed, as sequenced in a study of Ad26.COV2.S vaccination and SARS-CoV-2 variants. Treatment denoted: roughly 18 received Ad26.COV2.S at low or high dose, single or two shots; about 5 received placebo; per-sample allocation not given. Sample collection was performed on day 63 after the first vaccine or placebo injection. The table came from immunoSEQ multiplex PCR; TCRdb's copy has only in-frame clones and leaves some out. The data show approximately 450,000 clones, 90% seen once. Here the sequenced sample was peripheral blood, taken in a trial of Ad26.COV2.S vaccine versus placebo. The receptors derive from a person aged 18-65 years who received the Ad26.COV2.S COVID-19 vaccine or a placebo.

This clone was observed once. The chain recombines TRBV7-2 with TRBJ2-1; 8 bases agree with TRBD1. This CDR3 has 14 amino acids. The germline gives CDR1 SGHTA, CDR2 FQGNSA. J lost 12 bases, V lost 5 bases, and 12 bases had no gene match. CDR3 nucleotide sequence: TGTGCCAGCAGCCCCGGGACAGGAGCTGTGGGGCAGTTCTTC. It specifies CASSPGTGAVGQFF.

This sequence joins TRBV15 and TRBJ1-4; 9 bases match TRBD1. Losses at the gene ends were 7 bases for V and 8 bases for J; bases not matched to a gene: 5. This CDR3 contains 13 residues. The germline gives CDR1 LNHNV, CDR2 YYDKDF (reference sequence). The CDR3: CATTRTGDEKLFF. The CDR3 DNA is TGTGCCACCACCCGGACAGGGGACGAAAAACTGTTTTTT. Drawing the rest from reference TRBV15 and TRBJ1-4, the complete variable domain is DAMVIQNPRYQVTQFGKPVTLSCSQTLNHNVMYWYQQKSSQAPKLLFHYYDKDFNNEADTPDNFQSRRPNTSFCFLDIRSPGLGDTAMYLCATTRTGDEKLFFGSGTQLSVL.

This rearrangement joins TRBV5-1 to TRBJ2-5; D may be TRBD1 (5 bases). V was cut by 0 bases and J by 5 bases, with 11 bases left in between. This CDR3 is built from 14 residues. CDR1 is SGHRS, CDR2 YFSETQ, per germline. Here the CDR3 DNA reads TGCGCCAGCAGCTTGGAGGGCAGGGTCGAGACCCAGTACTTC. It encodes CASSLEGRVETQYF.

The chain carries TRBV10-3 and TRBJ1-4; weak D call: TRBD1 (6 bases). CDR3 length: 13 residues. Germline V CDR1 and CDR2: ENHRY, SYGVKD. The germline V and J ends were trimmed by 2 bases and 7 bases, with 8 bases remaining between them. The CDR3 DNA sequence: TGTGCCATCAGTGAGAGGGGGGGTGAAAAACTGTTTTTT. Protein: CAISERGGEKLFF.

This clone was picked up a small number of times. The chain uses TRBV7-9 and TRBJ1-6, with TRBD1 as a possible D gene (5 bases). The length of the CDR3 is 14 residues. V was trimmed by 3 bases and J by 6 bases, leaving 9 bases between them. CDR1 SEHNR and CDR2 FQNEAQ come from the germline V gene (reference sequence). The CDR3 loop is CASSLGPSNSPLHF. The CDR3 DNA is TGTGCCAGCAGCTTGGGACCATCTAATTCACCCCTCCACTTT.

V gene TRBV4-3 combines with J gene TRBJ2-7; TRBD2 matches 10 bases. In germline, CDR1 is LGHNA, CDR2 YSLEER. The CDR3 length is 15 residues. Losses at the gene ends were 1 base for V and 5 bases for J; bases not matched to a gene: 5. This chain's CDR3 is CASSQGSSGRDEQYF. The CDR3 DNA follows: TGCGCCAGCAGCCAAGGGTCCAGCGGGAGGGACGAGCAGTACTTC.

A remark on this clone: In the same sample, other DNA sequences code for this CDR3. The CDR3: CASRVLAGASYEQYF. CDR3 DNA sequence: TGTGCCAGCAGGGTTCTAGCGGGAGCCTCCTACGAGCAGTACTTC. The chain recombines TRBV6-5 with TRBJ2-7; TRBD2 agrees at 10 bases. Germline trimming cut 6 bases from V and 0 bases from J; bases unmatched to any gene: 5. The CDR3 loop spans 15 amino acids. CDR1 is MNHEY and CDR2 is SVGAGI in the germline V gene.

J is TRBJ2-1 and V is TRBV29-1; 13 bases match TRBD2. The V gene's germline CDR1 is SQVTM and CDR2 ANQGSEA. This CDR3 contains 18 residues. V was pared by 2 bases and J by 5 bases, with 12 bases of the junction left unmatched. The CDR3 region has the DNA TGCAGCGTTGAAAACCCGGGACTAGCGGGGCCAGGAAACAATGAGCAGTTCTTC. It codes for CSVENPGLAGPGNNEQFF.

The chain has TRBV28 and TRBJ2-3; D may be TRBD2 (5 bases). Germline values: CDR1 MDHEN, CDR2 SYDVKM. V dropped 2 bases and J dropped 7 bases, with 16 bases sitting between them. The CDR3 is 15 amino acids. CDR3 region: CASSLPEVWRNTQYF. The DNA of the CDR3 is TGTGCCAGCAGTTTACCCGAGGTTTGGAGGAATACGCAGTATTTT.

J is TRBJ2-1 and V is TRBV3-1 (or the pseudogene TRBV3-2), with 12 nucleotides matching TRBD2. Germline lookup yields CDR1 LGHDT and CDR2 YNNKEL (reference sequence). This CDR3 region has 17 residues. Unmatched junction bases numbered 7, after V lost 5 bases and J lost 2 bases. CDR3 bases: TGTGCCAGCAGCAGACGGACTAGCGGGACCACCTACAATGAGCAGTTCTTC. Protein: CASSRRTSGTTYNEQFF.

The chain uses TRBV11-2 and TRBJ1-1; D gene unclear. The CDR3 has 17 amino acids. V lost 3 bases and J 0 bases, leaving 17 bases between the germline ends. The germline gives CDR1 SGHAT, CDR2 FQNNGV. CDR3 protein: CASSFPSPHGMNTEAFF. CDR3 coding DNA: TGTGCCAGCAGCTTTCCCTCGCCTCACGGAATGAACACTGAAGCTTTCTTT.

The V call is TRBV4-1, the J call TRBJ2-1; 8 nucleotides match TRBD2. The junction had 13 bases not matched to a gene; V was cut back by 4 bases and J by 8 bases. In germline, CDR1 is MGHRA, CDR2 YSYEKL. The CDR3 spans 16 residues. CDR3: CASSPTTGTRVDEQFF. CDR3 nucleotides: TGCGCCAGCAGCCCAACCACCGGGACTAGAGTCGATGAGCAGTTCTTC.

This clone was detected once. The chain joins TRBV30 to TRBJ1-1; D may be TRBD1 (5 bases). The CDR3 loop spans 15 amino acids. Germline loops: CDR1 GTSNPN, CDR2 SVGIG (reference sequence). Deletions cut 0 bases from V and 5 bases from J, with 16 bases between. CDR3 nucleotides: TGTGCCTGGAGTGTACGAGCGACTAAGGGGACTGAAGCTTTCTTT. Protein product: CAWSVRATKGTEAFF.

This sequence joins TRBV24-1 and TRBJ1-5; the D is unclear. CDR1 and CDR2 from the germline V gene are KGHDR and SFDVKD. Trimming removed 1 base at V and 7 bases at J, with 10 bases between. The CDR3 is made up of 14 amino acids. The CDR3 protein is CATSDFYSDQPQHF. In DNA, the CDR3 is TGTGCCACCAGTGATTTCTACTCTGACCAGCCCCAGCATTTT.

The chain uses TRBV2 and TRBJ1-6; 9 bases fit TRBD1. The CDR3 loop spans 15 amino acids. Germline V gives CDR1 SNHLY, CDR2 FYNNEI. The junction had 13 bases not matched to a gene; V was cut back by 7 bases and J by 12 bases. The CDR3 spells CASTSTGTGLEPLHF. The DNA of the CDR3 is TGTGCCAGCACATCCACCGGGACAGGGTTAGAACCCCTCCACTTT. Full variable domain (outside the CDR3, taken from reference TRBV2 and TRBJ1-6): EPEVTQTPSHQVTQMGQEVILRCVPISNHLYFYWYRQILGQKVEFLVSFYNNEISEKSEIFDDQFSVERPDGSNFTLKIRSTKLEDSAMYFCASTSTGTGLEPLHFGNGTRLTVT.

The chain links TRBV12-3 or TRBV12-4 to TRBJ1-5; maybe TRBD1 (5 bases). V was trimmed by 6 bases and J by 4 bases, leaving 10 bases between them. The CDR3 loop spans 13 amino acids. CDR3 in DNA: TGTGCCAGCAGCTGGGGGATAAATCAGCCCCAGCATTTT. Encoded protein: CASSWGINQPQHF.

The V and J genes are TRBV7-2 and TRBJ2-3; tentative D call: TRBD2 (5 bases). The V gene lost 6 bases and the J gene lost 6 bases, with 16 bases spanning the gap. CDR1 SGHTA and CDR2 FQGNSA come from the germline V gene. CDR3 length: 14 amino acids. Written as DNA, the CDR3 is TGTGCCAGCAGTTTCGGAGGCGCGCGGGATACGCAGTATTTT. Translating gives CASSFGGARDTQYF.

The chain carries TRBV11-2 and TRBJ2-3; 8 positions match TRBD1. V trimming: 5 bases; J trimming: 3 bases; junction bases outside the gene matches: 7. The CDR3 length is 15 residues. Germline CDR1 reads SGHAT; CDR2 reads FQNNGV. Here the CDR3 DNA reads TGTGCCAGCAGCCCAGACAGGGGAGGAACAGATACGCAGTATTTT. Encoded protein: CASSPDRGGTDTQYF.

The V and J genes are TRBV18 and TRBJ1-1; TRBD1 aligns across 10 bases. Germline CDR1 is KGHSH and CDR2 is LQKENI. The ends lost 5 bases at V and 4 bases at J; junction bases unmatched: 7. CDR3 length: 15 residues. The CDR3: CASSTRQGATTEAFF. Here the CDR3 DNA reads TGTGCCAGCTCAACCAGACAGGGGGCGACCACTGAAGCTTTCTTT.

The chain employs TRBV27 and TRBJ2-1, with 11 bases lining up with TRBD2. CDR1 and CDR2 (germline): MNHEY, SMNVEV (reference sequence). Trimming at V came to 1 base and at J to 8 bases, leaving 7 bases not matched to a gene. The CDR3 contains 16 residues. The CDR3 sequence is CASSLLGTSGFDEQFF. Written as DNA, the CDR3 is TGTGCCAGCAGTTTATTAGGGACTAGCGGCTTCGATGAGCAGTTCTTC.

J is TRBJ2-1 and V is TRBV27; TRBD2 matches at 9 bases. Germline CDR1 and CDR2: MNHEY and SMNVEV (reference sequence). The length of the CDR3 is 16 residues. The J segment lost 1 base and the V segment lost 3 bases, leaving 4 bases of the junction unmatched. The chain's CDR3 is CASSFGGRGSYNEQFF. The CDR3 region has the DNA TGTGCCAGCAGTTTTGGCGGGAGGGGGTCCTACAATGAGCAGTTCTTC.

The rearrangement joins TRBV5-4 to TRBJ2-5; possible D gene TRBD2, 6 bases. The CDR3 sequence is 15 residues long. Looked up from germline, CDR1 is SGHNT and CDR2 is YYREEE (reference sequence). The V gene lost 4 bases and the J gene lost 2 bases, with 15 bases spanning the gap. The CDR3 here is CASSRGYPVQETQYF. CDR3 coding DNA: TGTGCCAGCAGCCGGGGGTATCCCGTACAAGAGACCCAGTACTTC. Complete variable domain (other parts from reference TRBV5-4 and TRBJ2-5): ETGVTQSPTHLIKTRGQQVTLRCSSQSGHNTVSWYQQALGQGPQFIFQYYREEENGRGNFPPRFSGLQFPNYSSELNVNALELDDSALYLCASSRGYPVQETQYFGPGTRLLVL.

The chain is built from TRBV19 and TRBJ1-1; 7 bases agree with TRBD1. CDR1 is LNHDA and CDR2 is SQIVND in the germline V gene (reference sequence). This CDR3 has 15 residues. The ends lost 6 bases at V and 1 base at J; junction bases unmatched: 8. CDR3 sequence: CASRGGWDRNTEAFF. In DNA, the CDR3 is TGTGCCAGTAGGGGAGGGTGGGACAGGAACACTGAAGCTTTCTTT.

The chain joins TRBV12-3 or TRBV12-4 to TRBJ1-2; 8 positions agree with TRBD1. This CDR3 has 13 residues. J lost 5 bases, V lost 8 bases, and 7 bases had no gene match. For the CDR3, the DNA is TGTGCCAGCGATACCGGGACAGGTTATGGCTACACCTTC. This translates into CASDTGTGYGYTF.

The J gene is TRBJ2-1, the V gene TRBV12-3 or TRBV12-4; 8 bases are a match to TRBD2. The CDR3 covers 13 residues. J was trimmed by 6 bases and V by 5 bases; bases with no gene match: 3. CDR3: CASSPGLGNEQFF. The CDR3 DNA is TGTGCCAGCAGTCCGGGACTAGGCAATGAGCAGTTCTTC.

V usage is TRBV6-4 and J usage is TRBJ1-1; D gene unclear. The CDR3 has 13 residues. The germline V and J ends were trimmed by 8 bases and 0 bases, with 10 bases remaining between them. Germline V gene lookup returns CDR1 MRHNA and CDR2 SNTAGT. The CDR3 protein is CASRLTVNTEAFF. Written as DNA, the CDR3 is TGTGCCAGCCGATTAACAGTGAACACTGAAGCTTTCTTT.

This chain connects TRBV18 to TRBJ2-7; 7 nucleotides line up with TRBD1. Trimming at V came to 6 bases and at J to 4 bases, leaving 6 bases not matched to a gene. Germline lookup yields CDR1 KGHSH and CDR2 LQKENI. The CDR3 runs 13 residues. For the CDR3, the DNA is TGTGCCAGCTCGGGGACAGATCGATACGAGCAGTACTTC. It translates to CASSGTDRYEQYF.

This chain links TRBV28 with TRBJ1-4, with D perhaps TRBD1 (6 bases). Germline V CDR1 and CDR2: MDHEN, SYDVKM. The CDR3 totals 15 residues. Deletions cut 5 bases from V and 7 bases from J, with 17 bases between. Written as DNA, the CDR3 is TGTGCCAGCAGTCGGAGGGGACAAGGCCCTGAAAAACTGTTTTTT. This sequence encodes CASSRRGQGPEKLFF.

The genes are TRBV7-3 and TRBJ2-3; 9 positions match TRBD2. From germline, CDR1 is SGHTA and CDR2 FQGTGA. This CDR3 has 16 amino acids. Trimming cost V 2 bases and J 2 bases; bases outside gene matches: 5. The CDR3 protein is CASSLGLAGPTDTQYF. CDR3 bases: TGTGCCAGCAGCTTAGGCCTAGCGGGACCCACAGATACGCAGTATTTT.

This sequence joins TRBV6-2 or TRBV6-3 and TRBJ2-6; TRBD2 matches 12 bases. Germline loops: CDR1 MNHEY, CDR2 SVGEGT. The CDR3 loop spans 19 amino acids. The V and J ends lost 3 bases and 4 bases, in that order; junction bases with no gene match: 10. The CDR3 sequence: CASSYQTSGSIVGANVLTF. In nucleotides, the CDR3 is TGTGCCAGCAGTTATCAGACTAGCGGGAGTATTGTAGGGGCCAACGTCCTGACTTTC.

A remark on this clone: This may come from a read error, since a much larger clone is one base off. The chain uses TRBV28 and TRBJ2-5; TRBD2 agrees at 7 bases. V lost 6 bases to trimming and J lost 1 base; unmatched junction nucleotides: 2. The length of the CDR3 is 13 residues. The germline V gene encodes CDR1 MDHEN and CDR2 SYDVKM. The CDR3 protein is CASRGGGQETQYF. DNA of the CDR3: TGTGCCAGCAGGGGCGGGGGCCAAGAGACCCAGTACTTC.